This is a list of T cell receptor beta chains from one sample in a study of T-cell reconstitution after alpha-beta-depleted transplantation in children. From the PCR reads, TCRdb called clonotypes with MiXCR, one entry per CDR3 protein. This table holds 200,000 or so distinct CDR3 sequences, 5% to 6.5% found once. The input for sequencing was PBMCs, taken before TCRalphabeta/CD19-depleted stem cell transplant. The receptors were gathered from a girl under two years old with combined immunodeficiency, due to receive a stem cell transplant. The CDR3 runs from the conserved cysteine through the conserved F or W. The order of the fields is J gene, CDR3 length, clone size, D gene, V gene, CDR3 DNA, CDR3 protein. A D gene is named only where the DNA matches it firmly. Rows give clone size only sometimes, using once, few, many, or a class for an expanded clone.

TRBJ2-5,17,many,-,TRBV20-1,TGCAGTGCTAGAGATTATGAAGCAGGGGCCTTGGGGGAGACCCAGTACTTC,CSARDYEAGALGETQYF
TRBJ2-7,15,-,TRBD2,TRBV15,TGTGCCACCAGCCCTAGCGGACGCACCCAGGAAGAGCAGTACTTC,CATSPSGRTQEEQYF
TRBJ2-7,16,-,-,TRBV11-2,TGTGCCAGCAGCCCCGGAAAGGGCGTCGAGAACTACGAGCAGTACTTC,CASSPGKGVENYEQYF
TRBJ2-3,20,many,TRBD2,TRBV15,TGTGCCACCAGCAGAGATCCCTTTACCTGGACTAGCGGGACCACAGATACGCAGTATTTT,CATSRDPFTWTSGTTDTQYF
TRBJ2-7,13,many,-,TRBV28,TGTGCCAGCAGTTCCCAAGCGGTGTGGGAGCAGTACTTC,CASSSQAVWEQYF
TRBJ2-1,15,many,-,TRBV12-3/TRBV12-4,TGTGCCAGCAGTTTCGGGGAGGGGGGCTACAATGAGCAGTTCTTC,CASSFGEGGYNEQFF
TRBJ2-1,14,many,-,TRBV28,TGTGCCAGCAGTTGGGCTAACCGATACAATGAGCAGTTCTTC,CASSWANRYNEQFF
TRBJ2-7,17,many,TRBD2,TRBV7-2,TGTGCCAGCAGCTTAGGGCCCCGGACTAGCGGGTACTACGAGCAGTACTTC,CASSLGPRTSGYYEQYF
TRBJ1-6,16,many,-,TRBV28,TGTGCCAGCTACGACGAACTGCCCATCTATAATTCACCCCTCCACTTT,CASYDELPIYNSPLHF
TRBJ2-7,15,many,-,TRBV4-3,TGCGCCAGCAGCCAAGACAGCGGACCTTACGACGAGCAGTACTTC,CASSQDSGPYDEQYF
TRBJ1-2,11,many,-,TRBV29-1,TGCAGCGTTGAGGGCGATTATGGCTACACCTTC,CSVEGDYGYTF
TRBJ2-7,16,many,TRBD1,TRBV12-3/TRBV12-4,TGTGCCAGCAGCATGGGGACAGGGCTGAGCTCCTACGAGCAGTACTTC,CASSMGTGLSSYEQYF
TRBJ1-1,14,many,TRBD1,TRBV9,TGTGCCAGCAGCAGGACAGGGACGAACACTGAAGCTTTCTTT,CASSRTGTNTEAFF
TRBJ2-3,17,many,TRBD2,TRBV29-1,TGCAGCGTTGAATGGCTAGCGGGAGCGAAAGACACAGATACGCAGTATTTT,CSVEWLAGAKDTDTQYF
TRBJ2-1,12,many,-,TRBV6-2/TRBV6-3,TGTGCCAGCAGTTACTTCTACAATGAGCAGTTCTTC,CASSYFYNEQFF
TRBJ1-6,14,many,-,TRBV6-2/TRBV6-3,TGTGCCAGCAGTTCCTGGTCAGGGAATTCACCCCTCCACTTT,CASSSWSGNSPLHF
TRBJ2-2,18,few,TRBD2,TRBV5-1,TGCGCCAGCAGCTTGGAACTAGCGGGGGCCGCGAACACCGGGGAGCTGTTTTTT,CASSLELAGAANTGELFF
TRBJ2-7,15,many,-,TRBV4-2,TGTGCCAGCAGCCAAGAGCCAGGGGTCTCCTACGAGCAGTACTTC,CASSQEPGVSYEQYF
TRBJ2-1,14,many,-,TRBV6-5,TGTGCCAGCAGTTACGGATACTCCTACAATGAGCAGTTCTTC,CASSYGYSYNEQFF
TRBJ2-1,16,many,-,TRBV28,TGTGCCAGCAGTTTAGAGGGGTCAGGCGCCTACAATGAGCAGTTCTTC,CASSLEGSGAYNEQFF
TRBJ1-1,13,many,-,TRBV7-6,TGTGCCAGCAGCTCTCAGGGCCATCAGGAAGCTTTCTTT,CASSSQGHQEAFF
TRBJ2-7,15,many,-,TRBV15,TGTGCCACCAGCTCGGACAAGACGGGTTCCTACGAGCAGTACTTC,CATSSDKTGSYEQYF
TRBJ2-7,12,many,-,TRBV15,TGTGCCACCAGCTCAACCGGGCCAGAGCAGTACTTC,CATSSTGPEQYF
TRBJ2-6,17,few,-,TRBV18,TGTGCCAGCTCACCACCGACGGGAACCTCTGGGGCCAACGTCCTGACTTTC,CASSPPTGTSGANVLTF
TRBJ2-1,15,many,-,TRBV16,TGTGCCAGCAGCCACTCTCTCTACGGGGCCCAGGGGCAGTTCTTC,CASSHSLYGAQGQFF
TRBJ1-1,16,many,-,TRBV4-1,TGCGCCAGCAGCCAAGCTTTGGACAGCATAAACACTGAAGCTTTCTTT,CASSQALDSINTEAFF
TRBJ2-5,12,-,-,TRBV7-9,TGTGCCAGCAGCTTTGAAGGGGCGACCCAGTACTTC,CASSFEGATQYF
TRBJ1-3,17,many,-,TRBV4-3,TGCGCCAGCAGCCAAGAGGTAACTGCTATGGCTGGAAACACCATATATTTT,CASSQEVTAMAGNTIYF
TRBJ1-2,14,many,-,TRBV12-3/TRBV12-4,TGTGCCAGCAGTTTCAGGGGAGAAGGCTATGGCTACACCTTC,CASSFRGEGYGYTF
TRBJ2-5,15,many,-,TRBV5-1,TGCGCCAGCAGCTTTTTAACAACCGGTAAAGAGACCCAGTACTTC,CASSFLTTGKETQYF
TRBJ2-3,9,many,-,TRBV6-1,TGTGCCAGCAGTGCCGGACGGTTTTTT,CASSAGRFF
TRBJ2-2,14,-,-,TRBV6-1,TGTGCCGTTAGAGAGGCAGGGAGGCCCGGGGAGCTGTTTTTT,CAVREAGRPGELFF
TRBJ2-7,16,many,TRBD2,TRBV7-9,TGTGCCAGCAGCTCGGGACTAGCGGGGGAGACTTACGAGCAGTACTTC,CASSSGLAGETYEQYF
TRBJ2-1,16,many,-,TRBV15,TGTGCCACCAGCAGAGCCTCCGGGACCTACTACAATGAGCAGTTCTTC,CATSRASGTYYNEQFF
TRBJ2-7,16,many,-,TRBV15,TGTGCCACCAGCAGAGATCCAGCTAGGAGCTACTACGAGCAGTACTTC,CATSRDPARSYYEQYF
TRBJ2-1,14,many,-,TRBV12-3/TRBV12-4,TGTGCCAGCAGCGGCACCGGGACCTACAATGAGCAGTTCTTC,CASSGTGTYNEQFF
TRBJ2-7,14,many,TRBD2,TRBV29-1,TGCAGCGTTGAGACTAGCCTTCCCCTTACCCAGCAGTACTTC,CSVETSLPLTQQYF
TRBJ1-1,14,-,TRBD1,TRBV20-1,TGCAGTGCTAGATCCGGGACAGGGGGAACTGAAGCTTTCTTT,CSARSGTGGTEAFF
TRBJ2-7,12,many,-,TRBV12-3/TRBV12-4,TGTGCCAGCAGTTGGTGGGTGAACGAGCAGTACTTC,CASSWWVNEQYF
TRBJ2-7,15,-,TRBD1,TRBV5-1,TGCGCCAGCAGCGAAGGACAGGGCGGTTCCTACGAGCAGTACTTC,CASSEGQGGSYEQYF
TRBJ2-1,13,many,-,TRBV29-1,TGCAGCGTTGAAGACCGGCTTTACAATGAGCAGTTCTTC,CSVEDRLYNEQFF
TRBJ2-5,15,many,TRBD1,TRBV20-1,TGCAGTGCTGCCCCGCCCGGGACAGGGAGGGAGACCCAGTACTTC,CSAAPPGTGRETQYF
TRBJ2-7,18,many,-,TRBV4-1,TGCGCCAGCAGCCAACCCAGACCCGGACTACCGGGCTGGTGGGAGCAGTACTTC,CASSQPRPGLPGWWEQYF
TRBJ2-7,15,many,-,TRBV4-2,TGTGCCAGCAGCCAAGTACGCAGCTCCTCCTACGAGCAGTACTTC,CASSQVRSSSYEQYF
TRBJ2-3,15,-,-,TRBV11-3,TGTGCCAGCAGCTTAGATCCAGGGAGGAAAGATACGCAGTATTTT,CASSLDPGRKDTQYF
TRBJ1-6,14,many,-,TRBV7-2,TGTGCCAGCAGCTTCACGGGGGCGCATTCACCCCTCCACTTT,CASSFTGAHSPLHF
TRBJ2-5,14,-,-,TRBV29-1,TGCAGCGTTGAGAGGGGAGATGTCCAAGAGACCCAGTACTTC,CSVERGDVQETQYF
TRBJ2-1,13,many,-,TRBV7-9,TGTGCCAGCAGCTTAATCCGGGAGCATGAGCAGTTCTTC,CASSLIREHEQFF
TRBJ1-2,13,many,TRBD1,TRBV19,TGTGCCAGTAGTACCGGGACAGACGTCGGCTACACCTTC,CASSTGTDVGYTF
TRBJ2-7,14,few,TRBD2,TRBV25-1,TGTGCCAGCAGTGTTGGAGCTAGCGGTGTCGAGCAGTACTTC,CASSVGASGVEQYF
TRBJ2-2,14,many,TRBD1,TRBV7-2,TGTGCCAGCAGACCTCAGGGGGCGGGCGGGGAGCTGTTTTTT,CASRPQGAGGELFF
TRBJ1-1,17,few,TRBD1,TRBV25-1,TGTGCCAGCAGTGAAGGGGGACAGGGGGCAGAGGGAACTGAAGCTTTCTTT,CASSEGGQGAEGTEAFF
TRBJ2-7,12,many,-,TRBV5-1,TGCGCCAGCAGGTCCAGCAAGTACGAGCAGTACTTC,CASRSSKYEQYF
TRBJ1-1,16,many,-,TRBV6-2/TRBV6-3,TGTGCCAGCATCGCTTCGACAGCCCTATGGGGCACTGAAGCTTTCTTT,CASIASTALWGTEAFF
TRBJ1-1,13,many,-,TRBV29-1,TGCAGCGTTGAGGTAGGGCGGGGCACTGAAGCTTTCTTT,CSVEVGRGTEAFF
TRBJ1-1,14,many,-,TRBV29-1,TGCAGCGTCACCAGGACAAGCGAGTACACTGAAGCTTTCTTT,CSVTRTSEYTEAFF
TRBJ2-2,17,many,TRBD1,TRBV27,TGTGCCAGCAGCCATACAGGGGGGCTTCTTAACACCGGGGAGCTGTTTTTT,CASSHTGGLLNTGELFF